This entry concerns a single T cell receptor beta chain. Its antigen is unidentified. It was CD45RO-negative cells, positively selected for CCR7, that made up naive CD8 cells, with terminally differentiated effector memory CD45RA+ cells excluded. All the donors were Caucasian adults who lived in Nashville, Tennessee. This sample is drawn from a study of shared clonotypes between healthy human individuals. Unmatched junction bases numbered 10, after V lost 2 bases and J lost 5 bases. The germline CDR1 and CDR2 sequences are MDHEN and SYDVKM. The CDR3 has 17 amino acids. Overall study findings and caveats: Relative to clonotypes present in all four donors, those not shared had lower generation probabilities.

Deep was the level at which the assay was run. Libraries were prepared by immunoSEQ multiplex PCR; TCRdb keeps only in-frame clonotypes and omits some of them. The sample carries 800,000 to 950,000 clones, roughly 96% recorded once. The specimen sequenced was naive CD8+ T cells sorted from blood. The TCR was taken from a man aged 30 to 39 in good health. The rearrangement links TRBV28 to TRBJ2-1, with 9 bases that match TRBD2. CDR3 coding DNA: TGTGCCAGCAGTTTAGGGGCGGGAGGGTACTCTGACAATGAGCAGTTCTTC. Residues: CASSLGAGGYSDNEQFF.